This T cell receptor beta chain came from a study of cytomegalovirus exposure and HLA in healthy donors. Study-wide findings and caveats: A later analysis showed HLA-associated TCR beta chains outstripping equally common others in clonal expansion. Three chains linked to CMV were shown in vitro to be specific for CMV antigens. The authors later linked a missense DCLRE1C variant to TCR beta V- and J-gene trimming. Accurate HLA-A and HLA-B prediction from TCR beta sequences was reported for most subjects.

PCR primers comprised 60 Vbeta and 13 Jbeta primers. The method was immunoSEQ multiplex PCR; TCRdb's version includes in-frame clones alone and lacks a portion of them. The sample holds about 180,000 clones, about three quarters seen once. A remark on this clone: The antigen is unknown.

CDR3 size: 15 residues. With V trimmed by 2 bases and J by 3 bases, 4 bases remained unmatched. Germline lookup yields CDR1 SGHRS and CDR2 YFSETQ. This TCR was sampled from a man between 18 and 29 years old in good health and CMV-seronegative. The chain is built from TRBV5-1 and TRBJ2-1; 8 bases are shared with TRBD1. Sample: PBMCs. CDR3 coding DNA: TGCGCCAGCAGCTTCGGGACAGGTTACTACAATGAGCAGTTCTTC. Encoded protein: CASSFGTGYYNEQFF. Variable domain in full (rest from reference TRBV5-1 and TRBJ2-1): KAGVTQTPRYLIKTRGQQVTLSCSPISGHRSVSWYQQTPGQGLQFLFEYFSETQRNKGNFPGRFSGRQFSNSRSEMNVSTLELGDSALYLCASSFGTGYYNEQFFGPGTRLTVL.